Below, 25 T cell receptor beta chains from the same sample are listed, as sequenced in a study of response to subunit inactivated influenza vaccine. TCRdb re-called the RT-PCR reads through MiXCR, storing one row per CDR3 protein. The repertoire has over 150,000 distinct CDR3 sequences, about 9.3% of them found once; the top ten carry approximately 11%. This specimen consisted of non-naive T cells sorted from PBMCs, obtained on the day of vaccination. The receptors here all came from a man between 45 and 60 years old who received an inactivated influenza vaccine.

This clonotype was detected only a few times. The rearrangement uses TRBV5-1 and TRBJ2-6; TRBD1 matches 9 bases. The CDR3 spans 19 residues. Germline CDR1 is SGHRS and CDR2 is YFSETQ. The trim removed 4 bases at V and 0 bases at J, leaving 11 bases unmatched. CDR3 in DNA: TGCGCCAGCAGCCTACGGACAGGGGCCCCAAACTCTGGGGCCAACGTCCTGACTTTC. Translated: CASSLRTGAPNSGANVLTF.

The V and J genes are TRBV5-5 and TRBJ2-7; the match to TRBD1 covers 7 bases. The CDR3 covers 15 residues. With V trimmed by 4 bases and J by 3 bases, 10 bases remained unmatched. Germline V gene data show CDR1 as SGHKS and CDR2 as YYEKEE (reference sequence). The chain's CDR3 is CASSQVWDRSYEQYF. CDR3 coding DNA: TGTGCCAGCAGCCAAGTTTGGGACAGAAGCTACGAGCAGTACTTC.

The rearrangement joins TRBV28 to TRBJ2-7, with D possibly being TRBD2 (5 bases). This CDR3 region has 12 residues. CDR1 is MDHEN and CDR2 is SYDVKM in the germline V gene. Between the trimmed V and J ends, which lost 9 bases and 3 bases, there was a span of 12 bases. CDR3 amino acids: CASSGYFYEQYF. The CDR3 nucleotides read TGTGCCAGTTCGGGGTACTTCTACGAGCAGTACTTC.

This rearrangement joins TRBV5-6 to TRBJ2-5, with 7 bases aligning to TRBD1. V lost 4 bases, J lost 5 bases, and 8 bases stayed unmatched. CDR1 is SGHDT and CDR2 is YYEEEE in the germline V gene. This CDR3 is 14 amino acids long. The CDR3 here is CASSPGTARETQYF. DNA for the CDR3: TGTGCCAGCAGCCCGGGGACAGCCCGGGAGACCCAGTACTTC.

The sample holds many counts of this clonotype. The chain combines TRBV10-3 with TRBJ2-7; the match to TRBD1 covers 11 bases. Germline V CDR1 and CDR2: ENHRY, SYGVKD. With V trimmed by 6 bases and J by 4 bases, 8 bases remained unmatched. This CDR3 has 15 amino acids. DNA of the CDR3: TGTGCCATCAGCGCACCGGGACAGGGGGGATACGAGCAGTACTTC. It codes for CAISAPGQGGYEQYF.

V gene TRBV5-5 combines with J gene TRBJ1-4; D is unclear. Germline-derived CDR1 and CDR2 are SGHKS and YYEKEE (reference sequence). Trimming pared 5 bases from V and 4 bases from J, leaving 12 bases between. CDR3 size: 14 residues. The CDR3 nucleotides are TGTGCCAGCAGTAAAATGGGGATTAATGAAAAACTGTTTTTT. This encodes CASSKMGINEKLFF.

This clonotype was detected many times. The chain has TRBV5-1 and TRBJ1-3; no definite D call. Between the trimmed V and J ends, which lost 0 bases and 0 bases, there was a span of 1 base. CDR3 size: 13 residues. Germline loops: CDR1 SGHRS, CDR2 YFSETQ. The CDR3 region is CASSLDSGNTIYF. In DNA, the CDR3 is TGCGCCAGCAGCTTGGACTCTGGAAACACCATATATTTT.

V usage is TRBV7-8 and J usage is TRBJ2-5; 8 bases align to TRBD1. The V and J ends lost 1 base and 5 bases, in that order; junction bases with no gene match: 6. The CDR3 length is 15 residues. CDR1 and CDR2 from the germline V gene are SGHVS and FQNEAQ. CDR3 sequence: CASSLGGTGFETQYF. The DNA of the CDR3 is TGTGCCAGCAGCTTAGGGGGGACAGGCTTCGAGACCCAGTACTTC.

This clonotype was seen a handful of times. The genes are TRBV5-1 and TRBJ2-7, with 8 bases lining up with TRBD1. Germline V CDR1 and CDR2: SGHRS, YFSETQ. Trimming at V came to 4 bases and at J to 1 base, leaving 7 bases not matched to a gene. CDR3 length: 15 residues. CDR3 residues: CASSGGQGGSYEQYF. The DNA of the CDR3 is TGCGCCAGCAGCGGAGGACAGGGCGGGTCCTACGAGCAGTACTTC.

This clonotype was observed at least ten times. V and J are TRBV4-3 and TRBJ2-2; D not resolved. The CDR3 extends over 16 amino acids. Germline V gene data show CDR1 as LGHNA and CDR2 as YSLEER. V lost 1 base, J lost 0 bases, and 9 bases lay in between. CDR3 residues: CASSQVRATNTGELFF. The CDR3 DNA reads TGCGCCAGCAGCCAAGTTCGGGCTACGAACACCGGGGAGCTGTTTTTT.

The rearrangement links TRBV6-2 or TRBV6-3 to TRBJ2-1; no clear D gene. The germline gives CDR1 MNHEY, CDR2 SVGEGT. This CDR3 spans 14 amino acids. Between the trimmed V and J ends, which lost 1 base and 5 bases, there was a span of 9 bases. The CDR3 DNA sequence: TGTGCCAGCAGTTACTACAACCAAGACAATGAGCAGTTCTTC. Translation gives CASSYYNQDNEQFF.

The chain joins TRBV6-1 to TRBJ1-5; no definite D call. This CDR3 contains 14 residues. Trimming cost V 2 bases and J 3 bases, with 8 bases left between them. Germline CDR1 MNHNS, CDR2 SASEGT. DNA for the CDR3: TGTGCCAGCAGTGAACCCTCGGTCAATCAGCCCCAGCATTTT. It codes for CASSEPSVNQPQHF.

The chain employs TRBV10-3 and TRBJ2-5; TRBD1 agrees at 9 bases. Per germline, CDR1 ENHRY and CDR2 SYGVKD. V was clipped by 4 bases and J by 4 bases; unmatched bases: 1. The CDR3 sequence is 13 residues long. CDR3 protein: CAISGDRAETQYF. As DNA, the CDR3 is TGTGCCATCAGTGGGGACAGGGCAGAGACCCAGTACTTC.

This clonotype appeared a few times. The rearrangement joins TRBV6-8 to TRBJ2-7; D is ambiguous. The CDR3 extends over 15 amino acids. Looked up from germline, CDR1 is MNHGY and CDR2 is SAAAGT. Between the trimmed V and J ends, which lost 6 bases and 0 bases, there was a span of 15 bases. The CDR3, as DNA: TGTGCCAGCAGAAACTACTACCCAGCCTCCTACGAGCAGTACTTC. It specifies CASRNYYPASYEQYF.

In this sample, this clonotype turned up many times. CDR3 in DNA: TGCAGTGCTAGAGATCAAGTTTACGAGCAGTACTTC. As protein: CSARDQVYEQYF. This chain uses TRBV20-1 with TRBJ2-7; D is uncertain. CDR1 DFQATT and CDR2 SNEGSKA come from the germline V gene (reference sequence). The CDR3 is 12 amino acids. V lost 0 bases to trimming and J lost 4 bases, with 7 bases between them.

This clonotype came up a few times. The V call is TRBV11-2, the J call TRBJ1-2; D unresolved. Trimming cost V 2 bases and J 6 bases, with 16 bases left between them. The CDR3 spans 15 residues. Germline values: CDR1 SGHAT, CDR2 FQNNGV. The CDR3 reads CASSLSPSGKDGYTF. The CDR3 nucleotides read TGTGCCAGCAGCTTATCCCCCTCGGGGAAGGATGGCTACACCTTC.

On this clonotype: This may be a read error, as it is one base from a much larger clone. J is TRBJ1-6 and V is TRBV5-1; the D gene is possibly TRBD1 (6 bases). The germline V gene has CDR1 SGHRS and CDR2 YFSETQ. This CDR3 is built from 15 residues. In DNA, the CDR3 is TGCGCCAGCAGAGAGGGGACACCGGCTAATTCACGCCTCCACTTT. Residues: CASREGTPANSRLHF.

This clonotype came up a few times. The rearrangement joins TRBV4-1 to TRBJ2-7, with D unresolved. V shed 4 bases and J shed 1 base, with 20 bases lying between them. The CDR3 is 17 amino acids. CDR1 MGHRA and CDR2 YSYEKL come from the germline V gene. DNA of the CDR3: TGCGCCAGCAGCCGTTACCAACTCAACGTGGCATCCTACGAGCAGTACTTC. Translation gives CASSRYQLNVASYEQYF.

This clonotype was seen more than once but under ten times. The chain couples TRBV7-2 to TRBJ2-5; TRBD1 matches 7 bases. Trimming at V came to 5 bases and at J to 2 bases, leaving 8 bases not matched to a gene. Germline assignment: CDR1 SGHTA and CDR2 FQGNSA. This CDR3 is 15 amino acids long. Here the CDR3 reads CASSPQTGTQETQYF. The CDR3 DNA reads TGTGCCAGCAGCCCACAGACAGGGACACAAGAGACCCAGTACTTC.

The chain's CDR3 is CASSPGTVGREQYF. The CDR3 bases are TGTGCCAGCAGCCCCGGGACAGTTGGCCGCGAGCAGTACTTC. J is TRBJ2-7 and V is TRBV7-8; 7 positions match TRBD1. The CDR3 has 14 residues. Trimming cost V 5 bases and J 6 bases; bases outside gene matches: 10. Germline values: CDR1 SGHVS, CDR2 FQNEAQ. Full variable domain (remainder filled in from reference TRBV7-8 and TRBJ2-7): GAGVSQSPRYKVAKRGQDVALRCDPISGHVSLFWYQQALGQGPEFLTYFQNEAQLDKSGLPSDRFFAERPEGSVSTLKIQRTQQEDSAVYLCASSPGTVGREQYFGPGTRLTVT.

This clonotype was seen more than once but under ten times. The rearrangement uses TRBV7-9 and TRBJ2-7, with 8 bases fitting TRBD1. This CDR3 region has 16 residues. Trimming at V came to 4 bases and at J to 6 bases, leaving 14 bases not matched to a gene. Germline CDR1 reads SEHNR; CDR2 reads FQNEAQ (reference sequence). The CDR3 reads CASSSTPDRAVGEQYF. CDR3 bases: TGTGCCAGCAGCTCAACTCCGGACAGGGCCGTCGGCGAGCAGTACTTC.

This clonotype was observed at least ten times. The genes are TRBV5-5 and TRBJ2-2; unclear D gene. V lost 0 bases to trimming and J lost 7 bases, with 7 bases between them. Germline-derived CDR1 and CDR2 are SGHKS and YYEKEE (reference sequence). The CDR3 is 13 residues long. The CDR3 loop is CASSLAPNGELFF. The CDR3 DNA reads TGTGCCAGCAGCTTGGCTCCCAACGGGGAGCTGTTTTTT.

This clonotype came up many times. V and J are TRBV12-3 or TRBV12-4 and TRBJ1-1; a weak D match, TRBD1 (5 bases). CDR3 length: 13 amino acids. Trimming shortened V by 5 bases and J by 1 base, and 8 bases separated the two germline ends. CDR3 nucleotide sequence: TGTGCCAGCAGTACCGGGGGGAACACTGAAGCTTTCTTT. This translates into CASSTGGNTEAFF.

The CDR3 loop reads CSAKGDGYTF. DNA of the CDR3: TGCAGTGCTAAAGGGGACGGCTACACCTTC. The chain couples TRBV20-1 to TRBJ1-2; D is possibly TRBD1 (5 bases). The ends were cut back, 4 bases at V and 8 bases at J, with 8 bases in the middle. The germline CDR1 and CDR2 sequences are DFQATT and SNEGSKA (reference sequence). This CDR3 contains 10 residues.

This clonotype was observed a few times. The CDR3 DNA reads TGCAGTGCTAGAAAGACTAGCGGCTTCTACGAGCAGTACTTC. It encodes CSARKTSGFYEQYF. V usage is TRBV20-1 and J usage is TRBJ2-7; 9 positions match TRBD2. The CDR3 is 14 residues long. V dropped 2 bases and J dropped 3; count of bases not matched to a gene: 5. CDR1 and CDR2 (germline): DFQATT, SNEGSKA (reference sequence).